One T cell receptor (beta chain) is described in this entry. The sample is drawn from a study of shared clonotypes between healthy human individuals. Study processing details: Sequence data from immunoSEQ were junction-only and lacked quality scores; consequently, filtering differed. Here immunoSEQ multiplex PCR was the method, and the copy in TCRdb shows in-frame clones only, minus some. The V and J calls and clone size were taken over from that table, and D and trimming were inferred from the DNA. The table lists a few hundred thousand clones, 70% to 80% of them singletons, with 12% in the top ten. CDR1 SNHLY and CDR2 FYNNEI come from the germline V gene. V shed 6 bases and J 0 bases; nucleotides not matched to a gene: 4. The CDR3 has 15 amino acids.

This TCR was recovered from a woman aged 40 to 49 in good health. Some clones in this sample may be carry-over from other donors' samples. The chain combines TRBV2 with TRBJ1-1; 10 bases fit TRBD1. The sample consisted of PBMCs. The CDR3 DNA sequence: TGTGCCAGCAGCCAGGACAGGGGGTTGAACACTGAAGCTTTCTTT. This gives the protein CASSQDRGLNTEAFF.